Listed below are T cell receptor beta chains from one sample, sequenced in a study of T cell repertoires in aging, cancer and after chemotherapy. TCRdb re-called the multiplex PCR reads through MiXCR, storing one row per CDR3 protein. Here the sample spans around 1,000 distinct CDR3 sequences, roughly 25% being singletons. The sequenced material came from blood. These receptor sequences come from a human donor with a solid tumor. CDR3s leave out the opening cysteine and the closing phenylalanine or tryptophan.

j_call | v_call | cdr3_aa
TRBJ2-3 | TRBV7-2 | ASSRRQDTQY
TRBJ2-2 | TRBV10-3 | AISESTGAVGELF
TRBJ2-7 | TRBV19 | ASSNRDSSYEQY
TRBJ2-7 | TRBV28 | ASRRTGGPYEQY
TRBJ1-2 | TRBV6-6 | ASSRPGTGSYGYT
TRBJ1-2 | TRBV6-1 | ASSGTYGYT
TRBJ1-2 | TRBV4-1 | ASSQDHGTGYGYT
TRBJ1-2 | TRBV6-5 | ASSYSMEGSGYT
TRBJ1-1 | TRBV12-3/TRBV12-4 | ASSFRGAEAF
TRBJ1-2 | TRBV5-6 | ASSVPLGDKYGYT
TRBJ2-1 | TRBV6-1 | ASSSTTISYNEQF
TRBJ2-3 | TRBV6-5 | ASSYFSGETDTQY
TRBJ2-7 | TRBV6-5 | ASSTRQAVPYEQY
TRBJ1-1 | TRBV5-1 | ASSFDRNTEAF
TRBJ1-1 | TRBV28 | ASSLRSSEAF